One and the same sample provided the 15 T cell receptor beta chains below, sequenced in a study of response to subunit inactivated influenza vaccine. TCRdb independently ran MiXCR on the RT-PCR reads; one entry per CDR3 protein. The table lists over 400,000 distinct CDR3 sequences, 13% of them singletons. Material: PBMCs from blood, obtained 40 to 50 days after vaccination. The source is a man aged 50 to 60 who received an inactivated influenza vaccine.

This clonotype showed up just a few times. The rearrangement links TRBV5-1 to TRBJ2-3; 8 bases match TRBD2. The CDR3 is made up of 16 amino acids. The V segment lost 0 bases and the J segment 4 bases; nucleotides outside the gene matches: 7. Germline assignment: CDR1 SGHRS and CDR2 YFSETQ. The CDR3 is CASSLGISGVADTQYF. The CDR3, as DNA: TGCGCCAGCAGCTTGGGAATTAGCGGGGTAGCAGATACGCAGTATTTT.

This clonotype was picked up a small number of times. The V and J genes are TRBV29-1 and TRBJ2-7, with TRBD1 matching 7 bases. This CDR3 comprises 13 residues. Germline V CDR1 and CDR2: SQVTM, ANQGSEA. V lost 4 bases to trimming and J lost 7 bases; unmatched junction nucleotides: 10. The DNA for the CDR3 is TGCAGCGTTGTTGACAGGGCCTTGTGGGAGCAGTACTTC. Translated, it gives CSVVDRALWEQYF.

The chain has TRBV12-3 or TRBV12-4 and TRBJ1-2, with D possibly TRBD1 on 5 matching bases. The CDR3 runs to 12 residues. The V and J ends lost 5 bases and 7 bases respectively, with 11 bases between them. This chain's CDR3 is CASSASRAGYTF. CDR3 sequence (DNA): TGTGCCAGCAGTGCCTCCAGGGCTGGCTACACCTTC.

This clonotype occurred a few times. The chain is built from TRBV6-2 or TRBV6-3 and TRBJ2-5; TRBD2 might be the D (5 bases). The germline gives CDR1 MNHEY, CDR2 SVGEGT. This CDR3 has 14 residues. The V end lost 6 bases, the J end lost 1 base, and 12 bases lay between the germline ends. In nucleotides, the CDR3 is TGTGCCAGCAGACAAACTAGGTTCCAAGAGACCCAGTACTTC. Translating it yields CASRQTRFQETQYF.

The chain carries TRBV3-1 and TRBJ1-1; the D is unclear. V lost 4 bases, J lost 5 bases, and 14 bases lay in between. CDR1 is LGHDT, CDR2 YNNKEL, per germline (reference sequence). The CDR3 covers 14 residues. The CDR3 region has the DNA TGTGCCAGCAGCCCGCGGGGATCCAGAACTGAAGCTTTCTTT. Protein product: CASSPRGSRTEAFF.

There are a few counts of this clonotype. The chain links TRBV29-1 to TRBJ2-1; TRBD2 aligns across 9 bases. After removal of 6 bases from V and 0 bases from J, the junction contained 9 bases not matched to a gene. CDR3 length: 16 residues. Germline values: CDR1 SQVTM, CDR2 ANQGSEA. The CDR3 sequence: CSVPGGSGSSYNEQFF. The CDR3 coding sequence is TGCAGCGTCCCGGGGGGTAGCGGGAGCTCCTACAATGAGCAGTTCTTC.

Only a few counts were recorded for this clonotype. The rearrangement uses TRBV27 and TRBJ2-4; D perhaps matches TRBD2 (6 bases). Germline loops: CDR1 MNHEY, CDR2 SMNVEV (reference sequence). V gave up 5 bases and J gave up 0 bases, with 14 bases separating them. The CDR3 covers 16 residues. CDR3 residues: CASSPQLARAKNIQYF. CDR3 bases: TGTGCCAGCAGTCCCCAGCTAGCGCGAGCCAAAAACATTCAGTACTTC.

V is TRBV7-9 and J is TRBJ2-5, with D possibly being TRBD1 or TRBD2 (5 bases each). Between the trimmed V and J ends, which lost 2 bases and 5 bases, there was a span of 15 bases. CDR3 size: 15 residues. Germline assignment: CDR1 SEHNR and CDR2 FQNEAQ (reference sequence). CDR3 DNA: TGTGCCAGCAGCTTAAAGGGCAGGGACGAGGAGACCCAGTACTTC. It codes for CASSLKGRDEETQYF.

This sequence joins TRBV20-1 and TRBJ2-3, with 12 bases identical to TRBD2. V shed 4 bases and J 4 bases; nucleotides not matched to a gene: 6. The CDR3 spans 15 residues. Germline CDR1 DFQATT, CDR2 SNEGSKA (reference sequence). The CDR3 coding sequence is TGCAGTGCTATAACGACTAGCGGGAGACCAGATACGCAGTATTTT. The encoded protein is CSAITTSGRPDTQYF.

This clonotype was counted ten times or more. The V and J genes are TRBV10-3 and TRBJ2-1, with 8 positions matching TRBD2. The length of the CDR3 is 14 residues. V shed 5 bases and J 5 bases; nucleotides not matched to a gene: 5. The germline V gene has CDR1 ENHRY and CDR2 SYGVKD. The CDR3 DNA follows: TGTGCCATCAGTCAAGCGGGAGCAAACAATGAGCAGTTCTTC. Translated, it gives CAISQAGANNEQFF.

The chain is built from TRBV21-1 and TRBJ2-7; the D segment call TRBD1 is taken from the table without a DNA check. TRBV21-1 is deemed a pseudogene. The CDR3 is 14 residues long. The CDR3 coding sequence is TGTGCCAGCAGCACTTGGACAGTAATCTACGAGCAGTACTTC. Translated, it gives CASSTWTVIYEQYF.

This clonotype was seen a handful of times. The chain links TRBV6-1 to TRBJ2-1; D uncertain. V lost 0 bases to trimming and J lost 8 bases, with 17 bases between them. CDR3 length: 16 amino acids. Germline V gene sequence: CDR1 MNHNS, CDR2 SASEGT. CDR3 coding DNA: TGTGCCAGCAGTGAAGCACGGCAGGTTATTTTCGATGAGCAGTTCTTC. The encoded protein is CASSEARQVIFDEQFF.

This clonotype turned up a few times. The V gene is TRBV20-1, the J gene TRBJ2-5, with TRBD2 matching over 12 bases. Germline values: CDR1 DFQATT, CDR2 SNEGSKA (reference sequence). The ends lost 3 bases at V and 0 bases at J; junction bases unmatched: 2. CDR3 length: 15 amino acids. The CDR3 DNA follows: TGCAGTGCTAGTGGGACTAGCGGGTACCAAGAGACCCAGTACTTC. It translates to CSASGTSGYQETQYF.

This clonotype was observed many times. This chain uses TRBV5-6 with TRBJ2-3; 9 bases match TRBD1. Germline V gene data show CDR1 as SGHDT and CDR2 as YYEEEE. V dropped 3 bases and J dropped 4; count of bases not matched to a gene: 3. The CDR3 consists of 14 residues. The CDR3 DNA reads TGTGCCAGCAGCTCGGACAGGGGTTCAGATACGCAGTATTTT. Protein product: CASSSDRGSDTQYF.

This clonotype was picked up many times. This chain uses TRBV9 with TRBJ2-3, with D perhaps TRBD1 or TRBD2 (6 bases each). V lost 1 base and J 0 bases, leaving 12 bases between the germline ends. CDR1 and CDR2 (germline): SGDLS, YYNGEE. The CDR3 consists of 16 residues. CDR3 nucleotide sequence: TGTGCCAGCAGCGTACTTGGGGGGCCAAGCACAGATACGCAGTATTTT. It encodes CASSVLGGPSTDTQYF. The whole variable domain, filled in from reference TRBV9 and TRBJ2-3, reads DSGVTQTPKHLITATGQRVTLRCSPRSGDLSVYWYQQSLDQGLQFLIQYYNGEERAKGNILERFSAQQFPDLHSELNLSSLELGDSALYFCASSVLGGPSTDTQYFGPGTRLTVL.